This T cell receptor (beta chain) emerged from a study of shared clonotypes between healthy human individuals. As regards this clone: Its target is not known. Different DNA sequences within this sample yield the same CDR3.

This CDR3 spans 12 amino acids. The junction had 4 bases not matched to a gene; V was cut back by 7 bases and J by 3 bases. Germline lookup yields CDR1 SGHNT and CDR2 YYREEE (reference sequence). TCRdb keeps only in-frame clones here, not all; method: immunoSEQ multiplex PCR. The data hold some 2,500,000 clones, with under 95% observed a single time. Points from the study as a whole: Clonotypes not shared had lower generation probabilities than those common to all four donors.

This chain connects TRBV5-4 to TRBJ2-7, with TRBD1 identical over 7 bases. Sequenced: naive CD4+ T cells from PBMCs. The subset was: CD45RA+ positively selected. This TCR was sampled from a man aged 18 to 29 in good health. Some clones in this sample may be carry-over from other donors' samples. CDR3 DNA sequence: TGTGCCAGCTCCAGACAGGGCTACGAGCAGTACTTC. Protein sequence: CASSRQGYEQYF.